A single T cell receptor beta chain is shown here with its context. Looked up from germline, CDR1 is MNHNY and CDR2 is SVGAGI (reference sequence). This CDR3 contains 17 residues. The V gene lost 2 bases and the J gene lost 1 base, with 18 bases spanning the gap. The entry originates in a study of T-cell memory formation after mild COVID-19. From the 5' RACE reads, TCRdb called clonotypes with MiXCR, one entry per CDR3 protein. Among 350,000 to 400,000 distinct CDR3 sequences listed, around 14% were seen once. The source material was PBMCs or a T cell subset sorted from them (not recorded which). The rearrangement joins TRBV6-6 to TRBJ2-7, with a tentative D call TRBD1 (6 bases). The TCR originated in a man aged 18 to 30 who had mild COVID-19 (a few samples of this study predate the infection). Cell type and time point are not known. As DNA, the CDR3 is TGTGCCAGCAGTTACACCCTCGGGGCAGGGGTATCCTACGAGCAGTACTTC. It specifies CASSYTLGAGVSYEQYF.